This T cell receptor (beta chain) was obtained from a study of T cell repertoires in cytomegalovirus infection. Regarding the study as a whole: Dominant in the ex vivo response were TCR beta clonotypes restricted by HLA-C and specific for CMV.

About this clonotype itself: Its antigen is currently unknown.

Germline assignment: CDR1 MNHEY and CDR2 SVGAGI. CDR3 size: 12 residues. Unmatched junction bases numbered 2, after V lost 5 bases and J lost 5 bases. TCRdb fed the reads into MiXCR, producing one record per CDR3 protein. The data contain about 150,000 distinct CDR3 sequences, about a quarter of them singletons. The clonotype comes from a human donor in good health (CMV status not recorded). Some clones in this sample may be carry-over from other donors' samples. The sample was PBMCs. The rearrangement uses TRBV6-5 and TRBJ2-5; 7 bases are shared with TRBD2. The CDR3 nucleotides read TGTGCCAGCAGTAGCGGGGTTGAGACCCAGTACTTC. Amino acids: CASSSGVETQYF.